Presented here are 14 T cell receptor beta chains from one specimen sequenced in a study of beta chain features in type 1 diabetes. Study-wide findings and caveats: Moderate but significant shortening of TCRB CDR3s was recorded in all four CD4+ subsets from Type 1 diabetes patients.

No antigen has been assigned to these receptors. The isolated RNA, all of it, was reverse transcribed, so expressed TCRB transcripts were what got sequenced. Measured with immunoSEQ multiplex PCR; TCRdb has only the in-frame clones, and not every one. The repertoire holds hundreds of thousands of clones, 11% to 15% seen once, with 0.035% to 0.045% in the top ten. The source material was naive CD4+ T cells from blood. These receptors were taken from a man younger than 30 with type 1 diabetes.

This clone was picked up a small number of times. The gene calls are TRBV5-6 and TRBJ1-5, with 7 bases aligning to TRBD1. Per the germline V gene, CDR1 is SGHDT and CDR2 is YYEEEE. This CDR3 region has 15 residues. V lost 0 bases, J lost 5 bases, and 5 bases stayed unmatched. In nucleotides, the CDR3 is TGTGCCAGCAGCTTGGGGACAGGCAGATATCAGCCCCAGCATTTT. Its translation: CASSLGTGRYQPQHF.

This clone showed up just a few times. The chain couples TRBV28 to TRBJ2-3; D not certain. Germline V gene sequence: CDR1 MDHEN, CDR2 SYDVKM. The V gene lost 4 bases and the J gene lost 1 base, with 12 bases spanning the gap. CDR3 size: 15 residues. The chain's CDR3 is CASSSAALGTDTQYF. CDR3 nucleotides: TGTGCCAGCAGTTCGGCGGCCCTTGGCACAGATACGCAGTATTTT.

The CDR3 DNA is TGTGCCACCAGCAGAGGTAAAACGGCGGGAGGGTTGAATGAGCAGTTCTTC. Its translation: CATSRGKTAGGLNEQFF. The V gene is TRBV15, the J gene TRBJ2-1; 9 nucleotides agree with TRBD2. J gave up 7 bases and V 1 base, and 11 bases lay outside the gene matches. The CDR3 is 17 amino acids. The germline V gene encodes CDR1 LNHNV and CDR2 YYDKDF (reference sequence).

This clone was seen more than once but under ten times. V usage is TRBV4-1 and J usage is TRBJ2-1, with 10 positions matching TRBD1. The ends lost 4 bases at V and 4 bases at J; junction bases unmatched: 4. This CDR3 comprises 15 residues. The germline gives CDR1 MGHRA, CDR2 YSYEKL. DNA of the CDR3: TGCGCCAGCAGCCGAGGGGACAGGGGTTACAATGAGCAGTTCTTC. Translating it yields CASSRGDRGYNEQFF.

The genes are TRBV7-6 and TRBJ2-7; 7 bases match TRBD1. CDR1 SGHVS and CDR2 FNYEAQ come from the germline V gene. This CDR3 comprises 13 residues. Trimming at V came to 3 bases and at J to 2 bases, leaving 1 base not matched to a gene. CDR3 protein: CASSFGQAYEQYF. CDR3 coding DNA: TGTGCCAGCAGCTTTGGACAGGCCTACGAGCAGTACTTC.

The chain employs TRBV5-1 and TRBJ2-7; TRBD2 aligns across 13 bases. This CDR3 comprises 15 residues. Germline lookup yields CDR1 SGHRS and CDR2 YFSETQ. The ends lost 1 base at V and 5 bases at J; junction bases unmatched: 3. This CDR3 is CASSLTSGRGNEQYF. As DNA, the CDR3 is TGCGCCAGCAGCTTGACTAGCGGGAGGGGCAACGAGCAGTACTTC.

There are a few counts of this clone. The V call is TRBV5-1, the J call TRBJ2-3, with a possible D match to TRBD2 (5 bases). The V gene lost 1 base and the J gene lost 5 bases, with 11 bases spanning the gap. The CDR3 totals 14 residues. Germline V CDR1 and CDR2: SGHRS, YFSETQ. The CDR3 loop is CASSLYPAGDTQYF. The CDR3 nucleotides read TGCGCCAGCAGCTTGTACCCGGCGGGAGATACGCAGTATTTT.

The J gene is TRBJ1-1, the V gene TRBV5-4, with no clear D. The CDR3 loop spans 13 amino acids. V lost 4 bases, J lost 5 bases, and 12 bases lay in between. Germline assignment: CDR1 SGHNT and CDR2 YYREEE (reference sequence). CDR3 sequence (DNA): TGTGCCAGCAGCCCCCGCGGCATGACTGAAGCTTTCTTT. It encodes CASSPRGMTEAFF.

The gene calls are TRBV27 and TRBJ1-1, with 8 bases identical to TRBD1. The germline V gene has CDR1 MNHEY and CDR2 SMNVEV (reference sequence). This CDR3 contains 13 residues. V lost 6 bases to trimming and J lost 11 bases; unmatched junction nucleotides: 11. The CDR3 DNA is TGTGCCAGCAGCGACCGACCAGGGGGCCGGGCTTTCTTT. Translation: CASSDRPGGRAFF.

V usage is TRBV15 and J usage is TRBJ2-5, with D perhaps TRBD1 or TRBD2 (5 bases each). Germline loops: CDR1 LNHNV, CDR2 YYDKDF (reference sequence). V lost 5 bases and J lost 8, with 15 bases in between. The CDR3 is 13 amino acids. The CDR3 is CATSPPPGRTQYF. Here the CDR3 DNA reads TGTGCCACCAGCCCTCCCCCGGGACGAACCCAGTACTTC.

In this sample, this clone turned up a few times. The germline gene is not matched at one end of the junction; a read error may be the cause. The CDR3 sequence: CASSLASQVTGELFF. The DNA for the CDR3 is TGTGCTAGCAGCTTAGCGTCCCAGGTCACCGGGGAGCTGTTTTTT. This chain connects TRBV7-7 to TRBJ2-2; tentatively, D is TRBD2 (5 bases). The CDR3 consists of 15 residues. Germline V lookup: CDR1 SSHAT, CDR2 FNYEAQ (reference sequence).

This clone occurred once. The rearrangement links TRBV30 to TRBJ2-1, with TRBD1 matching 9 bases. This CDR3 contains 16 residues. V shed 2 bases and J 8 bases; nucleotides not matched to a gene: 13. Germline assignment: CDR1 GTSNPN and CDR2 SVGIG (reference sequence). The CDR3 loop is CAWSKNRDRATDEQFF. DNA for the CDR3: TGTGCCTGGAGTAAGAACCGGGACAGGGCGACGGATGAGCAGTTCTTC.

This clone was seen a handful of times. The J gene is TRBJ1-2, the V gene TRBV5-6; D unresolved. CDR3 size: 16 residues. CDR1 SGHDT and CDR2 YYEEEE come from the germline V gene. Between the trimmed V and J ends, which lost 1 base and 4 bases, there was a span of 17 bases. CDR3 sequence reads: CASSLYSTFHFYGYTF. Written as DNA, the CDR3 is TGTGCCAGCAGCTTGTATTCAACTTTCCACTTCTATGGCTACACCTTC.

The sample holds a few counts of this clone. This chain links TRBV6-5 with TRBJ2-5, with TRBD1 matching over 10 bases. The CDR3 sequence is 14 residues long. The trim removed 5 bases at V and 4 bases at J, leaving 4 bases unmatched. Germline CDR1 is MNHEY and CDR2 is SVGAGI. In DNA form, the CDR3 reads TGTGCCAGCAGTCGACAGGGGGCCGGAGAGACCCAGTACTTC. Residues: CASSRQGAGETQYF.